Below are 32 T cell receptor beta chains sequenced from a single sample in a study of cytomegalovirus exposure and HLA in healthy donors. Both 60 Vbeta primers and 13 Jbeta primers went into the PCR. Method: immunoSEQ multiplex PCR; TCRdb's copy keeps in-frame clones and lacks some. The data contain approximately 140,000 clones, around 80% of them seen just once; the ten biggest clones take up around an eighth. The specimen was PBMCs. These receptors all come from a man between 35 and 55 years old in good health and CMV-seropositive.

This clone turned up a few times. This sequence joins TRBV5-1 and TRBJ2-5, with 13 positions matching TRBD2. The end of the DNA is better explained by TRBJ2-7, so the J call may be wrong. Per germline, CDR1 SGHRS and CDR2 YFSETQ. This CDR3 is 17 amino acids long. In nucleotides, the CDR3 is TGCGCCAGCAGCCAGGGACTAGCGGGAAATTCCGTCTACGAGCAGTACTTC. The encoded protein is CASSQGLAGNSVYEQYF.

CDR3 region: CASSPSGRADTQYF. The CDR3 region has the DNA TGTGCCAGCTCCCCTAGCGGGAGGGCAGATACGCAGTATTTT. The rearrangement links TRBV18 to TRBJ2-3, with 12 bases aligning to TRBD2. This CDR3 is built from 14 residues. V shed 6 bases, J shed 4 bases, and the junction held 2 bases outside the gene matches. From germline, CDR1 is KGHSH and CDR2 LQKENI.

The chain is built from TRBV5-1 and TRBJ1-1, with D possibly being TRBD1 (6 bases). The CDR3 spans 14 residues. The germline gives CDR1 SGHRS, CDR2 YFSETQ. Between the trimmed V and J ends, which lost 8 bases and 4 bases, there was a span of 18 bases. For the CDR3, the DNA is TGCGCCAGTTCCGCCCAGGGGTCCGCCACTGAAGCTTTCTTT. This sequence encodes CASSAQGSATEAFF.

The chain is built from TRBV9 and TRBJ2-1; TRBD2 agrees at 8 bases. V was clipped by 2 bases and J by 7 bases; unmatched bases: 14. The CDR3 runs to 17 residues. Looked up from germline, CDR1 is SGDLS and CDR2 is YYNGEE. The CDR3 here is CASSVLTSAGVRNEQFF. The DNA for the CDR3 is TGTGCCAGCAGCGTCCTCACTTCAGCGGGAGTGAGGAATGAGCAGTTCTTC. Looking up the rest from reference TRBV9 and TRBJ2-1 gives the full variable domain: DSGVTQTPKHLITATGQRVTLRCSPRSGDLSVYWYQQSLDQGLQFLIQYYNGEERAKGNILERFSAQQFPDLHSELNLSSLELGDSALYFCASSVLTSAGVRNEQFFGPGTRLTVL.

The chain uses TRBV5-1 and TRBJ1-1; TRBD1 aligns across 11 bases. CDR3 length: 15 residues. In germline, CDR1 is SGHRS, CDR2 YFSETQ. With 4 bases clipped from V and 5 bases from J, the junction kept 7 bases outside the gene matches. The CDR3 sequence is CASSIGTGGRTEAFF. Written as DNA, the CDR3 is TGCGCCAGCAGCATAGGGACAGGGGGTCGGACTGAAGCTTTCTTT.

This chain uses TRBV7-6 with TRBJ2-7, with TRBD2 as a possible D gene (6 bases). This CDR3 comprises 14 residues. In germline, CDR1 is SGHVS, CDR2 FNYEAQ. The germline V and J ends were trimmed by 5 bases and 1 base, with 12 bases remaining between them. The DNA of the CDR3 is TGTGCCAGCAGCCCAAACGCGGGGTCCTACGAGCAGTACTTC. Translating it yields CASSPNAGSYEQYF.

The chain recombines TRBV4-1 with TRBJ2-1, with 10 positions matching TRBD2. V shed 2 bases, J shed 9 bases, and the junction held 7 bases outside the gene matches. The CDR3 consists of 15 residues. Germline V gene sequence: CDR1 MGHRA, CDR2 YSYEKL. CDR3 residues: CASSQISGRAVEQFF. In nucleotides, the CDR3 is TGCGCCAGCAGCCAAATAAGCGGGAGGGCCGTTGAGCAGTTCTTC.

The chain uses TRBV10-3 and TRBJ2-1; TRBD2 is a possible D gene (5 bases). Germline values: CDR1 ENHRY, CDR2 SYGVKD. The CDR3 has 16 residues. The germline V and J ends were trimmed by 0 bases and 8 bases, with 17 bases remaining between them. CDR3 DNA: TGTGCCATCAGTGAGTCACGGTGGGATGGAGGAGATGAGCAGTTCTTC. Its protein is CAISESRWDGGDEQFF.

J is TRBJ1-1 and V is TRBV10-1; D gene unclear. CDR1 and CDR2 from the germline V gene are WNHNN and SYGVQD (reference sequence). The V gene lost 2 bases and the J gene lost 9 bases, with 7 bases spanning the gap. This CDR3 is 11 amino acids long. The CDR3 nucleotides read TGCGCCAGCAGTGAGGGAGGGCAAGCTTTCTTT. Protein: CASSEGGQAFF.

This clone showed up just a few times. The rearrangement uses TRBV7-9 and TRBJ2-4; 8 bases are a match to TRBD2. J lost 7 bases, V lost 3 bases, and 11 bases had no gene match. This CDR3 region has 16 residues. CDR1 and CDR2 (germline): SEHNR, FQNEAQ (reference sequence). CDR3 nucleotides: TGTGCCAGCAGCTTCTCAGCGGGAGTTCGCGAGAACATTCAGTACTTC. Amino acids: CASSFSAGVRENIQYF.

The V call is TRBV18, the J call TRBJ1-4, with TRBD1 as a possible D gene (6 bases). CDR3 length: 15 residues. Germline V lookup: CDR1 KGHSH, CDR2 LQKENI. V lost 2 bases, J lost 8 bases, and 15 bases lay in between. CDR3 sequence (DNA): TGTGCCAGCTCACCAAGGACAGCCTCGGGGGAAAAACTGTTTTTT. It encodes CASSPRTASGEKLFF.

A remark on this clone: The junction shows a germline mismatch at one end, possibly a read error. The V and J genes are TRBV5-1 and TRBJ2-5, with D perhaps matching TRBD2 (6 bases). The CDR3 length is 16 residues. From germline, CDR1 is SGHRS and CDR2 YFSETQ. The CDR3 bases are TGCGCCAGCAGCCCGACCGGGGGATTAGGCCAAAAGACCCAGTACTTC. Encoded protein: CASSPTGGLGQKTQYF. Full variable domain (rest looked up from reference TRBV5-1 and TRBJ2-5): KAGVTQTPRYLIKTRGQQVTLSCSPISGHRSVSWYQQTPGQGLQFLFEYFSETQRNKGNFPGRFSGRQFSNSRSEMNVSTLELGDSALYLCASSPTGGLGQKTQYFGPGTRLLVL.

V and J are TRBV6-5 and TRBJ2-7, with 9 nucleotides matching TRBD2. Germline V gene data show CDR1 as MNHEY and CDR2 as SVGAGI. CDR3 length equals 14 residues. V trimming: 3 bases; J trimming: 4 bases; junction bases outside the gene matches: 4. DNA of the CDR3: TGTGCCAGCAGTTATGGGGCGGGAGGGTACGAGCAGTACTTC. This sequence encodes CASSYGAGGYEQYF.

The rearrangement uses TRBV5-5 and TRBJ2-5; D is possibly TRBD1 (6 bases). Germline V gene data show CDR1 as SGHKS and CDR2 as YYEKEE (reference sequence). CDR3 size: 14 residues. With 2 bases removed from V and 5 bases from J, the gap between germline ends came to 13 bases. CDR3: CASSFGQSLETQYF. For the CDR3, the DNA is TGTGCCAGCAGCTTTGGACAGTCACTCGAGACCCAGTACTTC.

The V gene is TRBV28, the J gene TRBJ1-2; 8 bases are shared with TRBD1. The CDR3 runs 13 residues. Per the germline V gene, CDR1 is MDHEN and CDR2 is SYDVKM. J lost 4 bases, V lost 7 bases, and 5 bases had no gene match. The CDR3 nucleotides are TGTGCCAGCAAACAGGGGGTTGGCTATGGCTACACCTTC. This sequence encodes CASKQGVGYGYTF.

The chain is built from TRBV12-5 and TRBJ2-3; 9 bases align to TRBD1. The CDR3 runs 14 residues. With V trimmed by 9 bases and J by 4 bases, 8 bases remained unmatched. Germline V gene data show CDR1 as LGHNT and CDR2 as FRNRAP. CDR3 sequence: CASSDRGGADTQYF. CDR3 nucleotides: TGTGCTAGCTCGGACAGGGGTGGTGCAGATACGCAGTATTTT.

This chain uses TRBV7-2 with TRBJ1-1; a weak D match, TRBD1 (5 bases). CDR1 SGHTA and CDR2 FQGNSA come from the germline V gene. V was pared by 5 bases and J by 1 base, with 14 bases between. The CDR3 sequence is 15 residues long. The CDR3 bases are TGTGCCAGCAGCCTCCACCTTGACAGGAACACTGAAGCTTTCTTT. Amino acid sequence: CASSLHLDRNTEAFF. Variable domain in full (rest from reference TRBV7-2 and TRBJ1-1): GAGVSQSPSNKVTEKGKDVELRCDPISGHTALYWYRQSLGQGLEFLIYFQGNSAPDKSGLPSDRFSAERTGGSVSTLTIQRTQQEDSAVYLCASSLHLDRNTEAFFGQGTRLTVV.

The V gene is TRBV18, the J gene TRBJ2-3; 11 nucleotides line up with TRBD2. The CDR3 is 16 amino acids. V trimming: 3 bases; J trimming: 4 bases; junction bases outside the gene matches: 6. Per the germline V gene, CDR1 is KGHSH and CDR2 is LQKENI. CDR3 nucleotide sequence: TGTGCCAGCTCACCTCAACTAGCGGGAGTTGCAGATACGCAGTATTTT. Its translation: CASSPQLAGVADTQYF.

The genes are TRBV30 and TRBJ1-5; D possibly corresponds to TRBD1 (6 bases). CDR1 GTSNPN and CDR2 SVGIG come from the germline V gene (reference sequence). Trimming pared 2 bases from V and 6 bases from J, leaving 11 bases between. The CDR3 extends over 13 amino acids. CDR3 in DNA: TGTGCCTGGAGTTCTGACAGGCGTCAGCCCCAGCATTTT. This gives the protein CAWSSDRRQPQHF.

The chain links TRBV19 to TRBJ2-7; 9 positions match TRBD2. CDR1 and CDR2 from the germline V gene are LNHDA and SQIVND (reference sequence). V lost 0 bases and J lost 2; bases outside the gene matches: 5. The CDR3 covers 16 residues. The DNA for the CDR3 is TGTGCCAGTAGTATAGATGTTAGCGGGAGTACCTACGAGCAGTACTTC. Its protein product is CASSIDVSGSTYEQYF.

The CDR3 loop reads CASRAVDGYTF. The CDR3 DNA is TGTGCCAGCAGAGCCGTAGATGGCTACACCTTC. This chain uses TRBV6-1 with TRBJ1-2; no clear D. Germline assignment: CDR1 MNHNS and CDR2 SASEGT. The CDR3 extends over 11 amino acids. V was clipped by 6 bases and J by 6 bases, with 8 bases between them.

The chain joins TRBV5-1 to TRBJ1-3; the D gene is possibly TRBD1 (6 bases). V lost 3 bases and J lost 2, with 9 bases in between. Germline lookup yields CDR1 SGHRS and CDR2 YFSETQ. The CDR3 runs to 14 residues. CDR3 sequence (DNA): TGCGCCAGCAGCTCCGGACAGCCTGGAAACACCATATATTTT. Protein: CASSSGQPGNTIYF.

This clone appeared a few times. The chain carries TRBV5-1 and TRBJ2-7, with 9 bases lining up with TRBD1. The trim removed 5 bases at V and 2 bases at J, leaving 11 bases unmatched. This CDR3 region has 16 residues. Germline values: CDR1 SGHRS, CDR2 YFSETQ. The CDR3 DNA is TGCGCCAGCAGAGCGAATACCGGGACAGGGACCTACGAGCAGTACTTC. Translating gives CASRANTGTGTYEQYF.

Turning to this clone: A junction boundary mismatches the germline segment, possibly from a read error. CDR3 region: CASSPDRNYDYTF. The DNA of the CDR3 is TGTGCCAGCAGTCCGGACAGGAACTATGACTACACCTTC. The chain has TRBV7-3 and TRBJ1-2; 7 nucleotides align to TRBD1. CDR1 and CDR2 from the germline V gene are SGHTA and FQGTGA. This CDR3 has 13 amino acids.

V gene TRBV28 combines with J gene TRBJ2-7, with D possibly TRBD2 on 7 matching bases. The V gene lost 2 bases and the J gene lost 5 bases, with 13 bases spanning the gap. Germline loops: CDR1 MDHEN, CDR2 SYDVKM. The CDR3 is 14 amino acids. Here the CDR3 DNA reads TGTGCCAGCAGTTTAAGGGGGGGGCCCCACGAGCAGTACTTC. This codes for CASSLRGGPHEQYF.

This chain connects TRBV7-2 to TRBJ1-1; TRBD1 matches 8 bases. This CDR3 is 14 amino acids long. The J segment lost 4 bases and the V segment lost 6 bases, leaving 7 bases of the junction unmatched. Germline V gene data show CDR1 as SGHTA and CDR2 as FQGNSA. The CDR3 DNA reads TGTGCCAGCAGTCCGCAGGGGGCGCTCACTGAAGCTTTCTTT. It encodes CASSPQGALTEAFF.

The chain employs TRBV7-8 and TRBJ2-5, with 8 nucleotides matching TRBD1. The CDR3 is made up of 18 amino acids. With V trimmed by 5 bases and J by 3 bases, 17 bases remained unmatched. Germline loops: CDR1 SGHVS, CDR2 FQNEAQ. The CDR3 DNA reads TGTGCCAGCAGCGCAGCAAACCTCTTGACAGGGGTAGAAGAGACCCAGTACTTC. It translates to CASSAANLLTGVEETQYF.

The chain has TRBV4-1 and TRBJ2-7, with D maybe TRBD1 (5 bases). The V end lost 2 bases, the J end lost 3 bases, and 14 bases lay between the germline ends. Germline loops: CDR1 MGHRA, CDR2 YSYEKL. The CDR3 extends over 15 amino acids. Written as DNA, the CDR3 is TGCGCCAGCAGCCAAAAAGCCGACAGCTTCTACGAGCAGTACTTC. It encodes CASSQKADSFYEQYF.

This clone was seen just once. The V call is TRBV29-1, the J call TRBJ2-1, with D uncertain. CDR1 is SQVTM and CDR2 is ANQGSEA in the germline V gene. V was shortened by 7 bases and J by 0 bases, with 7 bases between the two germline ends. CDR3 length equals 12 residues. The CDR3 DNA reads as TGCAGCGCCCCCAGCTCCTACAATGAGCAGTTCTTC. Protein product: CSAPSSYNEQFF.

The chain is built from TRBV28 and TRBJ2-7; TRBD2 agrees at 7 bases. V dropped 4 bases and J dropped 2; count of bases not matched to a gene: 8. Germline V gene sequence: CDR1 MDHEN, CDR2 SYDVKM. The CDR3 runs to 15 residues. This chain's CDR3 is CASSSPSGQTYEQYF. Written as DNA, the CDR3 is TGTGCCAGCAGTTCTCCTAGCGGCCAAACCTACGAGCAGTACTTC.

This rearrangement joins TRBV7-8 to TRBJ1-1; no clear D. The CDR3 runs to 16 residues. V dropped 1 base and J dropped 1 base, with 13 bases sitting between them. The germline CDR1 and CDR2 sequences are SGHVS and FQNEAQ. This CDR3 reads CASSLESPGKNTEAFF. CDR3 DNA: TGTGCCAGCAGCTTAGAATCTCCAGGAAAGAACACTGAAGCTTTCTTT.

CDR3: CASSLGGTGGREQYF. The CDR3 DNA reads as TGTGCCAGCAGCTTAGGCGGGACAGGGGGAAGAGAGCAGTACTTC. The chain links TRBV7-9 to TRBJ2-7; 11 bases map to TRBD1. The CDR3 sequence is 15 residues long. CDR1 is SEHNR and CDR2 is FQNEAQ in the germline V gene (reference sequence). J was trimmed by 7 bases and V by 1 base; bases with no gene match: 6.